This T cell receptor beta chain comes out of a study of OX40 agonist ivuxolimab in advanced cancers. At the level of the study: Males comprised approximately 84% of the group, whose mean age was around 62 years (range about 20 to 79).

The study, taken as a whole, reports: In the expanded peripheral T cells, antigen specificity was never determined.

The CDR3 covers 12 residues. V was trimmed by 0 bases and J by 2 bases, leaving 2 bases between them. Germline assignment: CDR1 SGHTA and CDR2 FQGNSA. Data came from immunoSEQ multiplex PCR; TCRdb stores just in-frame clones and leaves some out. The sample lists about 67,000 clones, 70% to 85% occurring once. In the case of this clone: The antigen is not known.

Material: CD4+ or CD8+ T cells sorted from blood, obtained in a trial of the OX40 agonist ivuxolimab. This clonotype was obtained from an adult with an advanced solid tumor such as melanoma, head and neck, liver or kidney cancer. The chain carries TRBV7-2 and TRBJ2-7, with D hard to call. In DNA form, the CDR3 reads TGTGCCAGCAGCTTAGCCACCTACGAGCAGTACTTC. Its protein product is CASSLATYEQYF. Together with reference TRBV7-2 and TRBJ2-7, the CDR3 gives the full variable domain: GAGVSQSPSNKVTEKGKDVELRCDPISGHTALYWYRQSLGQGLEFLIYFQGNSAPDKSGLPSDRFSAERTGGSVSTLTIQRTQQEDSAVYLCASSLATYEQYFGPGTRLTVT.